This TCR beta chain was captured by sequencing in a study of technical replicates of blood from several donors. The repertoire was sequenced with immunoSEQ multiplex PCR; TCRdb's copy has only in-frame clones and lacks some. The sample lists roughly 80,000 clones, about 91% occurring once. V shed 5 bases and J 6 bases; nucleotides not matched to a gene: 3. Germline V gives CDR1 ENHRY, CDR2 SYGVKD. The CDR3 sequence is 12 residues long. The chain uses TRBV10-3 and TRBJ1-2, with TRBD1 matching over 7 bases. Sample: T cells isolated from PBMCs. The clonotype was recovered from a human donor in good health. Here the CDR3 DNA reads TGTGCCATCAGTAGAGACAGGGATGGCTACACCTTC. Translation gives CAISRDRDGYTF.